The rows below give T cell receptor beta chains drawn from one sample of a study of CD8+CD57+ T cells in acquired aplastic anemia. TCRdb reanalysed the reads using MiXCR and keeps one entry per CDR3 protein. The sample includes 210,000 or so distinct CDR3 sequences, about half of them seen just once. Material for sequencing was sorted CD4+, CD8+, or CD8+CD57+ T cells (not recorded which) from PBMCs. These receptors were taken from a human donor with aplastic anemia. Each CDR3 is given with its conserved first and last residue. Each record gives: J gene, D gene, V gene, clone size, CDR3 DNA, CDR3 protein. The D gene is left open where the match is weak. Only some rows state a clone size, as once, few, many or a class for expanded clones.

TRBJ2-1 | TRBD1 | TRBV5-1 | . | TGCGCCAGCAGCCCCCGTCCCGGGACAGGGTACAATGAGCAGTTCTTC | CASSPRPGTGYNEQFF
TRBJ2-7 | . | TRBV6-1 | many | TGTGCCAGCAGTGAAGTACCAGGGGACGCTTCCTACGAGCAGTACTTC | CASSEVPGDASYEQYF
TRBJ2-5 | TRBD2 | TRBV5-5 | . | TGCGCCAGCAGCCAAGAAGGACTAGCGGCACAGGAGACCCAGTACTTC | CASSQEGLAAQETQYF
TRBJ2-3 | TRBD1 | TRBV15 | once | TGTGCCACCAGCAGAGACAGGGGGCTTGGAGATACGCAGTATTTT | CATSRDRGLGDTQYF
TRBJ1-2 | . | TRBV9 | once | TGTGCCAGCAGCGTAGATGGGAACTACTATGGCTACACCTTC | CASSVDGNYYGYTF
TRBJ1-4 | . | TRBV19 | many | TGTGCCAGTAGGGTTCGGACAGAGTATGAAAAACTGTTTTTT | CASRVRTEYEKLFF
TRBJ1-1 | . | TRBV7-2 | . | TGTGCCAGCAGCTTAGGGGACTTT | CASSLGDF
TRBJ2-1 | . | TRBV9 | many | TGTGCCAGCAGCGTTTTCTCCTTTAGCGGTAATGAGCAGTTCTTC | CASSVFSFSGNEQFF
TRBJ2-1 | . | TRBV19 | many | TGTGCCAGTAGTATAGGTGGGGCGGAGTACGGCAATGAGCAGTTCTTC | CASSIGGAEYGNEQFF
TRBJ2-7 | . | TRBV19 | once | TGTGCCAGTAGTCAACAGGGCTGGGAGCAGTACTTC | CASSQQGWEQYF
TRBJ2-3 | TRBD1 | TRBV20-1 | many | TGCAGTGCGTCAGACCAGAGACAGGGCCTTGCTACAGATACGCAGTATTTT | CSASDQRQGLATDTQYF
TRBJ1-6 | TRBD1 | TRBV10-3 | many | TGTGCCATCGGAACCTTAGGACAGGCTAATTCACCCCTCCACTTT | CAIGTLGQANSPLHF
TRBJ1-2 | TRBD1 | TRBV25-1 | . | TGTGCCAGCAGTGAGCGGGACAGGGTCGATGGCTACACCTTC | CASSERDRVDGYTF
TRBJ2-3 | . | TRBV11-2 | many | TGTGCCAGCAGCCTCCTAATAGATACGCAGTATTTT | CASSLLIDTQYF
TRBJ2-7 | TRBD1 | TRBV6-2/TRBV6-3 | . | TGTGCCAGCACCTATCCGGGACAGCGAGTCTACGAGCAGTACTTC | CASTYPGQRVYEQYF
TRBJ2-7 | . | TRBV25-1 | once | TGTGCCAGCAGTGCCAGCCGTTGGGACCACCCATACGAGCAGTACTTC | CASSASRWDHPYEQYF
TRBJ1-6 | . | TRBV20-1 | . | TGCAGTGCTAGGTCACTGGAGACCAATTCACCCCTCCACTTT | CSARSLETNSPLHF
TRBJ2-3 | TRBD1 | TRBV3-1 | . | TGTGCCAGCAGCCAAGGGACAGGGGTACGGGGCACAGATACGCAGTATTTT | CASSQGTGVRGTDTQYF
TRBJ2-3 | TRBD2 | TRBV19 | . | TGTGCCAGTAGTATAGCTCTAGCGGGAGATAGTACGCAGTATTTT | CASSIALAGDSTQYF
TRBJ1-2 | . | TRBV6-1 | many | TGTGCCAGCAGTCAGGCGGGGGACGGCTACACCTTC | CASSQAGDGYTF
TRBJ1-3 | . | TRBV11-2 | few | TGTGCCAGCAGCTTAGTTTCTCGGGCCTCTGGAAACACCATATATTTT | CASSLVSRASGNTIYF
TRBJ2-4 | . | TRBV28 | . | TGTGCCAGCAGTTTCCCGGGGGGCCTACCATACTTC | CASSFPGGLPYF
TRBJ2-5 | . | TRBV9 | many | TGTGCCAGCAGCCCCCTAAGGGGGGACATAGGGGAGACCCAGTACTTC | CASSPLRGDIGETQYF
TRBJ2-2 | . | TRBV7-3 | . | TGTGCCAGCAGCTTAGCAGCGGTGAACACCGGGGAGCTGTTTTTT | CASSLAAVNTGELFF
TRBJ2-7 | . | TRBV7-6 | . | TGTGCCAGCAGTTCGTACCGGGGGCGCAAAGACGAGCAGTACTTC | CASSSYRGRKDEQYF
TRBJ2-1 | TRBD1 | TRBV6-4 | many | TGTGCCAGCAGTGACTTCCAGGGGGCCAGGCAGTTCTTC | CASSDFQGARQFF
TRBJ1-4 | . | TRBV7-8 | many | TGTGCCAGCAGCGTGGGACAAGCTGAAAAACTGTTTTTT | CASSVGQAEKLFF
TRBJ1-3 | . | TRBV24-1 | many | TGTGCCACCGAAGGAGACTCTGGAAACACCATATATTTT | CATEGDSGNTIYF
TRBJ2-4 | . | TRBV7-9 | . | TGTGCCAGCAGCTTAGCGCAGGCTGCGGAAAACATTCAGTACTTC | CASSLAQAAENIQYF
TRBJ1-2 | TRBD1 | TRBV2 | . | TGTGCCAGCAGTGAAGGGACAGGGAATCGCTACACCTTC | CASSEGTGNRYTF
TRBJ2-2 | . | TRBV7-2 | . | TGTGCCAGCAGCTTACAGACGCGAGGCACCGGGGAGCTGTTTTTT | CASSLQTRGTGELFF
TRBJ2-5 | TRBD2 | TRBV20-1 | . | TGCAGTGCTAGACCTGGGGGGACTAGCATGGAGACCCAGTACTTC | CSARPGGTSMETQYF
TRBJ1-6 | TRBD1 | TRBV19 | . | TGTGCCAGTAGTCAACAGGGGCACTCACCCCTCCACTTT | CASSQQGHSPLHF
TRBJ1-6 | . | TRBV9 | once | TGTGCCAGCAGCCGAGGTGACCCTTCGGGAATTTCACCCCTCCACTTT | CASSRGDPSGISPLHF
TRBJ2-7 | TRBD1 | TRBV2 | . | TGTGCCAGCAGAGATCCGGGACAGGACTACGAGCAGTACTTC | CASRDPGQDYEQYF
TRBJ2-7 | . | TRBV9 | . | TGTGCCAGCAGCGCCAGGCAGGGGAGCTACGAGCAGTACTTC | CASSARQGSYEQYF
TRBJ2-7 | TRBD1 | TRBV20-1 | . | TGCAGTGCTCCCAGGGGGCGGTACTTC | CSAPRGRYF
TRBJ2-1 | . | TRBV10-1 | . | TGCGCCAGCAGTGCGGGGTACAATGAGCAGTTCTTC | CASSAGYNEQFF
TRBJ1-1 | TRBD1 | TRBV11-2 | many | TGTGCCAGCAGCTTAGAGGGGACAGTTACTGAAGCTTTCTTT | CASSLEGTVTEAFF
TRBJ1-1 | . | TRBV28 | . | TGTGCCAGCAGTTCGGGGGGGACTAACACTGAAGCTTTCTTT | CASSSGGTNTEAFF
TRBJ1-4 | TRBD1 | TRBV5-5 | many | TGTGCCAGCAGCTCAGGGACAGGGAGGAGTGGTGAAAAACTGTTTTTT | CASSSGTGRSGEKLFF